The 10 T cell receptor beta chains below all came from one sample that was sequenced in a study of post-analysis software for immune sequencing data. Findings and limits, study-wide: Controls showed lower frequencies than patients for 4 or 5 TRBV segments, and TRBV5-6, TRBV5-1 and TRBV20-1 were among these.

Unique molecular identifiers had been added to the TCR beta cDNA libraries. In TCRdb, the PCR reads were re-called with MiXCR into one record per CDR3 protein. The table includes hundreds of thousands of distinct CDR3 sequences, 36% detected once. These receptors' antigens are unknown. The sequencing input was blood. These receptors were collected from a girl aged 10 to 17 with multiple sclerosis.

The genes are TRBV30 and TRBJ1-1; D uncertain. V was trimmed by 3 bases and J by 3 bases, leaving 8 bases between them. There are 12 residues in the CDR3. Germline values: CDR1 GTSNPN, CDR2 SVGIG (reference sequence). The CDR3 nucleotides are TGTGCCTGGAGGGACGGGTACACTGAAGCTTTCTTT. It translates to CAWRDGYTEAFF.

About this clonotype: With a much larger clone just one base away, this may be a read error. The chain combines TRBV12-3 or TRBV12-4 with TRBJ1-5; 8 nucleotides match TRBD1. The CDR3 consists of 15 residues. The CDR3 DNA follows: TGTGCCAGCGGTTTTTCGCAGGGGGCCAATCAGCCCCAGCATTTT. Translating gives CASGFSQGANQPQHF.

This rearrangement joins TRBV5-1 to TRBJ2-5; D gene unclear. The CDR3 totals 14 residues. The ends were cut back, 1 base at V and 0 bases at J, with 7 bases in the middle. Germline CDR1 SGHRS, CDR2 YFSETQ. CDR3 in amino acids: CASSLTTHQETQYF. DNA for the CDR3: TGCGCCAGCAGCTTGACAACTCACCAAGAGACCCAGTACTTC.

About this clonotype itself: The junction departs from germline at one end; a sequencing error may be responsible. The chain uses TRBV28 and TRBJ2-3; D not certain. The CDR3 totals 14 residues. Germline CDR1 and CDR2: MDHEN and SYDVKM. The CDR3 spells CAGSSGSYTDTQYF. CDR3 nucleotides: TGTGCCGGCAGTTCCGGGTCCTACACAGATACGCAGTATTTT.

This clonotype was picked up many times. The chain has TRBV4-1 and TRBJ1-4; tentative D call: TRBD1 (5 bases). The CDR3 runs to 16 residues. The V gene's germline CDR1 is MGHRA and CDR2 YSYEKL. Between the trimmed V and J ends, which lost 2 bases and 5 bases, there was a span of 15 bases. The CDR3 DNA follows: TGCGCCAGCAGCCAACCGCGGGACGGACGAAATGAAAAACTGTTTTTT. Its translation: CASSQPRDGRNEKLFF.

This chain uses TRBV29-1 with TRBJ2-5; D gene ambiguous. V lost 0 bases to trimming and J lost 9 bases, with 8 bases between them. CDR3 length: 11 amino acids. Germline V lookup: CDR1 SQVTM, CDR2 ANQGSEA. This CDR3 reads CSVEDQAAQYF. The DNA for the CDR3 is TGCAGCGTTGAAGATCAGGCAGCCCAGTACTTC.

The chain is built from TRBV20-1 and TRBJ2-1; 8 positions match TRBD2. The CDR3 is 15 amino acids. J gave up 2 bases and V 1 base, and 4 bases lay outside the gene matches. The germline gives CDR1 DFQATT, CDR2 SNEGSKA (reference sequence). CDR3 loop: CSARVRTSPYNEQFF. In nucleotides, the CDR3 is TGCAGTGCTAGAGTTAGGACTAGCCCCTACAATGAGCAGTTCTTC.

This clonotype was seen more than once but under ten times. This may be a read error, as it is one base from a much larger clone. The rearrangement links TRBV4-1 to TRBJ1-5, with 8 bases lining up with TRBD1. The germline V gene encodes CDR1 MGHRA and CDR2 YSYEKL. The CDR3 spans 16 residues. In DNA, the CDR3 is TGCGCCGGCAGCCAGTCCCAGGGGGCGAGCGATCAGCCCCAGCATTTT. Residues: CAGSQSQGASDQPQHF.

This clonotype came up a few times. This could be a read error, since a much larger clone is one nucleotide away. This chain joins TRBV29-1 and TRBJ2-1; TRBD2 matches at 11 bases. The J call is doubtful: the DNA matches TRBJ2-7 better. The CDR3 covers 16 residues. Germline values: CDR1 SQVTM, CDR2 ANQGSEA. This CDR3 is CSVALAGVPPYNEQYF. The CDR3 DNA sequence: TGCAGCGTTGCACTAGCGGGAGTACCCCCCTACAATGAGCAGTACTTC.

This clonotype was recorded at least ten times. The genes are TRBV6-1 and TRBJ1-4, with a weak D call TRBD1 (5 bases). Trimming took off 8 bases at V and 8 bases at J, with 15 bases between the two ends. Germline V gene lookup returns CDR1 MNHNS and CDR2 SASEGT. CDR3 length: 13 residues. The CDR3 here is CASSPGRGEKLFF. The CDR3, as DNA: TGTGCCAGCTCCCCGGGGCGAGGGGAAAAACTGTTTTTT.